Given below is one TCR beta chain in context. This receptor's antigen is unknown. Base-call qualities are not available, and no considerably larger clone is one nucleotide away. The data derive from a study of vaccination and CD4 T cells after COVID-19 (dated by TCRdb to the early 2020s). General notes on the study: Convalescent patients had a positive SARS-CoV-2 result on nasal swab PCR, and of these patients, several had mild disease and one had severe disease. The convalescent cohort included six males and four females, with two Hispanic individuals, seven Caucasians, two Asians and one multiracial person. Each participant got two doses of either the Pfizer-BioNTech BNT162b2 vaccine (n=8) or the Moderna mRNA-1273 vaccine (n=2). Post-COVID blood samples were collected from convalescent patients a median of approximately 93 days after diagnosis, with a range of roughly 30 to 161 days. Post-vaccine blood samples were obtained a median of about 77 days after the second vaccine dose, with a range of roughly 14 to 241 days. Overlapping spike peptide pools from SARS-CoV-2 and from the common cold coronaviruses HCoV-NL63, HCoV-OC43 and HCoV-229E were used as culture stimuli. Control cultures used a CEFX viral epitope pool as positive control, an HIV-1 Nef peptide pool as negative control, or no peptide. In ten to eleven COVID-19 convalescent patients and several infection-naive healthy vaccine recipients, the spike-specific CD4+ TCR repertoire before mRNA vaccination was compared with the repertoire after mRNA vaccination. Findings and caveats that apply to the study as a whole: Relatively few convalescent patients were included in the study, and early timepoints after natural infection were not analyzed. The median count of SARS-CoV-2-reactive clonotypes went up from 21 after infection to some 38 after vaccination, although the change was not significant. In convalescent patients, a median 86.3% of post-vaccine SARS-CoV-2-reactive clones were detected only after vaccination, suggesting vaccine-specific priming. Of the vaccine-specific clones found in convalescent patients, nearly all (304 of 307) were mono-reactive for SARS-CoV-2 spike instead of being cross-reactive with common cold coronaviruses.

Including the terminal cysteine and phenylalanine, the CDR3 comprises 16 residues. Solely the CDR3 DNA is kept, with 48 bases framed from the first base. Trimming removed 7 bases from V and 2 bases from J, leaving 15 bases between the germline ends. CDR1 and CDR2, looked up from the germline V gene, are MDHEN and SYDVKM. The library was produced with PCR. At the Johns Hopkins FTIC core, DNA from the cultured CD4+ T cells underwent TCR sequencing with the Oncomine TCR Beta short-read assay. The QIAamp micro DNA kit was used to extract genomic DNA from the cultured CD4+ T cells. Oncomine TCR Beta libraries from cultured CD4+ T cells were pooled using unique dual indexes and sequenced on an Illumina iSeq 100. On the study's bioinformatics: Non-productive sequences were removed, and CDR3s that did not start with C, did not end with F or W, or were shorter than 7 amino acids were discarded. Antigen-specific clonotypes were identified with the MANAFEST web application by comparing peptide-stimulated wells with reference and other culture wells. For a clone to be called positive, the clone needed an FDR below 0.05, an odds ratio above 5, and a productive frequency above 0.1% in at least two of three replicate wells. Cross-reactive clonotypes were defined as significantly expanded in both SARS-CoV-2 spike wells and at least one common cold coronavirus spike condition. Levenshtein distances (stringdist) and unrooted phylogenetic trees (ape) in R version 3.6.1 were used to assess CDR3 homology. TCRdb trimmed the raw reads at Q25, called clones with MiXCR and kept productive beta chains. CDR3 protein sequences are deduplicated, and each keeps its most common genes and DNA. The V and J calls were not made by the authors but by TCRdb's processing. In all, the sample holds 13,000 to 15,000 distinct CDR3 sequences, and about 48% of those were seen once. Of the sample, around 10% falls within the top ten clones.

Reading the label with the study, this specimen's treatment or condition is: approximately nine-day PBMC culture with coronavirus spike peptide pools or control peptides (ViraFEST assay). The ViraFEST assay, used in the study, expanded antigen-specific T cells with peptide pools and then identified the expanded clonotypes through TCR sequencing. The positive SARS-CoV-2 PCR tests of the convalescent patients were dated from March to December 2020, before the Alpha, Beta and Delta variants emerged in the United States. Each well held 2.1 million or so PBMCs cultured in IMDM containing roughly 5.4% human AB serum and approximately 10 IU/ml IL-2, with approximately 9.2 ug/ml peptide pools added. On days 3 and 7, half of the culture medium was replaced with fresh IL-2-containing medium. After roughly nine days of culture, CD4+ T cells were isolated by negative selection using the EasySep CD4+ T cell isolation kit. Ficoll-Paque Plus gradient centrifugation was used to isolate PBMCs from whole blood, and the isolated PBMCs were then either used fresh or cryopreserved at -140C. Triplicate wells were generally used for each culture condition.

Rearrangement joined TRBV28 to TRBJ1-6; the D region possibly corresponds to TRBD1 (5 bases align). The sample consisted of CD4+ T cells from blood, cultured in vitro, taken before SARS-CoV-2 vaccination. The receptor comes from a human donor who had recovered from COVID-19. The nucleotide sequence is TGTGCCAGCAAACGGGGCGGGGATCCCTATAATTCACCCCTCCACTTT. Its amino acids are CASKRGGDPYNSPLHF.